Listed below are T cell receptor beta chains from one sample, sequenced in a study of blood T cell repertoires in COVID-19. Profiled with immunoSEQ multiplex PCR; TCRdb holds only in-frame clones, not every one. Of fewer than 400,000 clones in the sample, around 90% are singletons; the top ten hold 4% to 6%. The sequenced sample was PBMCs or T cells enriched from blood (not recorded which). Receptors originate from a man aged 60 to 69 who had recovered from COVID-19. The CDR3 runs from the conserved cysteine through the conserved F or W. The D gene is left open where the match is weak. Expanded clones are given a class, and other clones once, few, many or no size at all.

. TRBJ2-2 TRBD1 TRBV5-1 CASRTGAGTGELFF TGCGCCAGCAGGACAGGGGCGGGCACCGGGGAGCTGTTTTTT
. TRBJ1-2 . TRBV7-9 CASSTQYGYTF TGTGCCAGCAGCACGCAGTATGGCTACACCTTC
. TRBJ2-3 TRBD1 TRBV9 CASSGSPTGTDTQYF TGTGCCAGCAGCGGCTCCCCGACAGGGACAGATACGCAGTATTTT
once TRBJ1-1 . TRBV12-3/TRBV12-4 CASSGRADTEAFF TGTGCCAGCAGTGGGAGGGCGGACACTGAAGCTTTCTTT
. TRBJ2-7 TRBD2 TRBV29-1 CSVLARQGLALHLAYEQYF TGCAGCGTTCTTGCGAGGCAAGGACTAGCGTTACATCTGGCCTACGAGCAGTACTTC
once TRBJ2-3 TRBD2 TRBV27 CASSLIGSSGRTSTDTQYF TGTGCCAGCAGTTTAATAGGGTCTAGCGGGAGGACAAGCACAGATACGCAGTATTTT
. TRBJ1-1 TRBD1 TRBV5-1 CASSLVPGGGLNTEAFF TGCGCCAGCAGCTTGGTCCCAGGGGGCGGATTGAACACTGAAGCTTTCTTT
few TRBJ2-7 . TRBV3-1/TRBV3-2 CASSQEGGFAEQYF TGTGCCAGCAGCCAAGAAGGAGGGTTCGCCGAGCAGTACTTC
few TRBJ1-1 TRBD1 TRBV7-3 CASSMTGGKNTEAFF TGTGCCAGCAGCATGACAGGGGGGAAAAACACTGAAGCTTTCTTT
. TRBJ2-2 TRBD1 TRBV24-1 CATSGLQGGTGELFF TGTGCCACCAGTGGCTTACAGGGGGGAACCGGGGAGCTGTTTTTT
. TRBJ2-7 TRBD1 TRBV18 CASSTGTGSLEQYF TGTGCCAGCTCAACCGGGACAGGGTCCCTCGAGCAGTACTTC
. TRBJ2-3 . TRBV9 CASSVTGGDSTQYF TGTGCCAGCAGCGTAACCGGGGGGGACAGTACGCAGTATTTT
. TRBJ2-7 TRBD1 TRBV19 CASCRRDRVYEQYF TGTGCCAGTTGCCGCCGGGACAGGGTTTACGAGCAGTACTTC
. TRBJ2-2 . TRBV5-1 CASSLVGQELTGELFF TGCGCCAGCAGCTTGGTTGGACAAGAACTCACCGGGGAGCTGTTTTTT
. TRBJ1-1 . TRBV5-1 CASSFQGGDTEAFF TGCGCCAGCAGCTTTCAGGGTGGGGACACTGAAGCTTTCTTT
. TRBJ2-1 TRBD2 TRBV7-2 CASSPGLAGGSYEQFF TGTGCCAGCAGCCCAGGACTAGCGGGAGGTTCCTATGAGCAGTTCTTC